The 10 T cell receptor beta chains reported below all come from one sample, sequenced in a study of blood T cell repertoires in COVID-19. TCRdb's copy holds only in-frame clones and misses some; the assay was immunoSEQ multiplex PCR. The sample holds about 150,000 clones, around 89% seen once. The sequenced sample was peripheral blood. These receptors were collected from a human donor with COVID-19, enrolled during active disease. The donor label of this sample is uncertain.

The rearrangement uses TRBV5-4 and TRBJ1-3; no definite D call. Trimming took 0 bases from V and 3 from J, leaving 7 bases between them. CDR1 is SGHNT and CDR2 is YYREEE in the germline V gene (reference sequence). The CDR3 contains 14 residues. CDR3 loop: CASSLGTVGNTIYF. The CDR3 nucleotides are TGTGCCAGCAGCTTGGGAACAGTTGGAAACACCATATATTTT.

The chain combines TRBV21-1 with TRBJ1-6. TRBV21-1 constitutes a pseudogene. The length of the CDR3 is 18 residues. CDR3 region: CASSKGRRTDRYNSPLHF. The CDR3 DNA sequence: TGTGCCAGCAGCAAAGGGAGGAGGACGGATCGTTATAATTCACCCCTCCACTTT.

The CDR3 reads CASSISGQGVYYEQYF. The DNA for the CDR3 is TGTGCCAGTAGTATTTCGGGACAGGGGGTGTACTACGAGCAGTACTTC. The gene calls are TRBV19 and TRBJ2-7; 11 nucleotides match TRBD1. CDR1 is LNHDA and CDR2 is SQIVND in the germline V gene (reference sequence). Losses at the gene ends were 3 bases for V and 3 bases for J; bases not matched to a gene: 7. The CDR3 consists of 16 residues.

The chain joins TRBV11-3 to TRBJ1-1; D might be TRBD1 (6 bases). Germline V gene sequence: CDR1 SGHNT, CDR2 YENEEA. The CDR3 runs to 13 residues. V lost 6 bases and J 3 bases, leaving 11 bases between the germline ends. The CDR3 nucleotides are TGTGCCAGCAGACACAGGGCGGACACTGAAGCTTTCTTT. This sequence encodes CASRHRADTEAFF.

The V gene is TRBV6-5, the J gene TRBJ1-1; weak D call: TRBD1 (5 bases). V dropped 2 bases and J dropped 1 base, with 5 bases sitting between them. The CDR3 has 13 residues. Germline V gene data show CDR1 as MNHEY and CDR2 as SVGAGI. For the CDR3, the DNA is TGTGCCAGCAGTTACGACAGGAACACTGAAGCTTTCTTT. Translated, it gives CASSYDRNTEAFF.

J is TRBJ2-4 and V is TRBV2; TRBD1 agrees at 7 bases. V gave up 4 bases and J gave up 4 bases; unmatched junction bases: 7. The CDR3 runs to 15 residues. Germline V gene lookup returns CDR1 SNHLY and CDR2 FYNNEI. CDR3 in DNA: TGTGCCAGCAGTGGACAGGGTGGCCTTAAAAACATTCAGTACTTC. Its protein is CASSGQGGLKNIQYF.

The V call is TRBV7-9, the J call TRBJ1-2; possibly TRBD1 for D (5 bases). The V gene lost 4 bases and the J gene lost 8 bases, with 14 bases spanning the gap. The CDR3 has 13 amino acids. Germline V gene sequence: CDR1 SEHNR, CDR2 FQNEAQ (reference sequence). CDR3 amino acids: CASSSGSASGYTF. CDR3 DNA: TGTGCCAGCAGCTCAGGGTCCGCGAGCGGCTACACCTTC. Variable domain in full (rest from reference TRBV7-9 and TRBJ1-2): DTGVSQNPRHKITKRGQNVTFRCDPISEHNRLYWYRQTLGQGPEFLTYFQNEAQLEKSRLLSDRFSAERPKGSFSTLEIQRTEQGDSAMYLCASSSGSASGYTFGSGTRLTVV.

This sequence joins TRBV28 and TRBJ1-3; TRBD1 agrees at 7 bases. With V trimmed by 7 bases and J by 4 bases, 7 bases remained unmatched. Germline V lookup: CDR1 MDHEN, CDR2 SYDVKM. The CDR3 has 14 amino acids. CDR3: CASITGAIGNTIYF. The CDR3 DNA is TGTGCCAGCATTACAGGGGCCATAGGAAACACCATATATTTT. Drawing the rest from reference TRBV28 and TRBJ1-3, the complete variable domain is DVKVTQSSRYLVKRTGEKVFLECVQDMDHENMFWYRQDPGLGLRLIYFSYDVKMKEKGDIPEGYSVSREKKERFSLILESASTNQTSMYLCASITGAIGNTIYFGEGSWLTVV.

The sample holds one count of this clone. The chain is built from TRBV12-3 or TRBV12-4 and TRBJ2-1, with D possibly matching TRBD2 (6 bases). V gave up 8 bases and J gave up 7 bases, with 15 bases separating them. This CDR3 has 13 amino acids. CDR3 DNA sequence: TGTGCCAGCGTCCTAGGAGGGTGGAATGAGCAGTTCTTC. Protein: CASVLGGWNEQFF.

This clone came up once. V is TRBV7-6 and J is TRBJ2-6; 7 bases map to TRBD1. The CDR3 length is 18 residues. Germline V lookup: CDR1 SGHVS, CDR2 FNYEAQ. Germline trimming cut 1 base from V and 0 bases from J; bases unmatched to any gene: 6. The CDR3 DNA is TGTGCCAGCAGCTTAGTGGACAGGTCCAGCTCTGGGGCCAACGTCCTGACTTTC. Its protein is CASSLVDRSSSGANVLTF.